This TCR beta chain stems from a study of response to subunit inactivated influenza vaccine. TCRdb recomputed calls from the RT-PCR reads with MiXCR, one row per CDR3 protein. The sample lists approximately 520,000 distinct CDR3 sequences, 25% seen once, with 1.5% to 2% in the top ten. Study findings and constraints: New T cells are recruited in small numbers by each seasonal influenza vaccination, according to the authors' suggestion.

CDR1 is LGHDT and CDR2 is YNNKEL in the germline V gene (reference sequence). This CDR3 comprises 11 residues. Deletions cut 2 bases from V and 11 bases from J, with 7 bases between. To note about this clonotype: Antigen specificity is unknown.

The sequenced sample was CD4+ T cells sorted from PBMCs, obtained roughly 5 days after vaccination. The clonotype comes from a middle-aged man who received an inactivated influenza vaccine. The chain employs TRBV3-1 and TRBJ2-1; D is ambiguous. CDR3 nucleotides: TGTGCCAGCAGCCAAAGCCAGCAGCAGTTCTTC. This encodes CASSQSQQQFF.